The 2 T cell receptor beta chains given below trace back to one sample, sequenced in a study of blood T cell repertoires in COVID-19. The method was immunoSEQ multiplex PCR; TCRdb's version includes in-frame clones alone and lacks a portion of them. The sample has 200,000 to 300,000 clones; over 70% are singletons. The specimen sequenced was peripheral blood. Receptors originate from a woman aged 40 to 50 who had recovered from COVID-19.

The chain joins TRBV4-3 to TRBJ1-2, with D possibly TRBD1 on 5 matching bases. The V gene's germline CDR1 is LGHNA and CDR2 YSLEER. This CDR3 is built from 17 residues. V was pared by 0 bases and J by 3 bases, with 17 bases between. The CDR3 is CASSQEWAGRRDYGYTF. CDR3 DNA: TGCGCCAGCAGCCAAGAATGGGCAGGGCGGAGGGACTATGGCTACACCTTC.

This clone has a single count. The rearrangement uses TRBV5-1 and TRBJ1-6, with 10 bases aligning to TRBD1. This CDR3 comprises 15 residues. Per the germline V gene, CDR1 is SGHRS and CDR2 is YFSETQ. The junction had 7 bases not matched to a gene; V was cut back by 5 bases and J by 8 bases. The CDR3 region is CASRDTGTGDSPLHF. CDR3 sequence (DNA): TGCGCCAGCAGAGATACCGGGACAGGGGATTCACCCCTCCACTTT.